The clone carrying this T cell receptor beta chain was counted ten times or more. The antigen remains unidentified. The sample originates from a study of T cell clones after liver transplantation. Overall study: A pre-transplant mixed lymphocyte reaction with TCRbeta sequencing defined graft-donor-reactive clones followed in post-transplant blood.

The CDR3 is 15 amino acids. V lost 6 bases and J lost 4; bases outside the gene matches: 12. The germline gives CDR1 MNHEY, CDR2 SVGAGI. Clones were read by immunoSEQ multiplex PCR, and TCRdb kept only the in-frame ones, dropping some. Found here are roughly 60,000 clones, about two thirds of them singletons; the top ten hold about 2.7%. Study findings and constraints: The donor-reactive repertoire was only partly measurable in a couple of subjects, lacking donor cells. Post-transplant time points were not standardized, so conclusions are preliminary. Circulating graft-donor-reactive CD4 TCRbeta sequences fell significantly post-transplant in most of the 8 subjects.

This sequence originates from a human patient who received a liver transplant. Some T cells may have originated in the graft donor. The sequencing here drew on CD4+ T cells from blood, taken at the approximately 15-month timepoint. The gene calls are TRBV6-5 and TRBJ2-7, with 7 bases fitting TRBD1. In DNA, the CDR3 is TGTGCCAGCAGGGGAACCGGGACAGTGAATTACGAGCAGTACTTC. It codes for CASRGTGTVNYEQYF.